This TCR beta chain emerged from a study of shared clonotypes between healthy human individuals (dated by TCRdb to the early 2020s). About the full investigation: The cohort comprised a couple of women and a few men aged 18 to 49 years. For each donor, CD4 naive and CD4 memory were each run on three plates, CD8 naive on two plates, and CD8 memory on one plate. Blood TCR repertoires of a handful of healthy adults were deeply sequenced to estimate repertoire size and the extent of clonotype sharing between individuals. Per donor, leukapheresis produced somewhere between about 0.94 and 9 billion PBMCs. To increase sequencing depth and limit assay-specific biases, different laboratories used diverse techniques to prepare libraries and sequence TCR repertoires.

CDR1 and CDR2 are drawn from the germline V gene (reference sequence): SGHNT, YYREEE. CDR3 length: 18 amino acids, cysteine to phenylalanine. Only the CDR3 DNA is retained, 54 bases long and in frame from the first base. Trimming takes 4 bases off V and 5 bases off J; junction bases not matched to a gene: 11. This clone was detected only once. The specificity of this receptor is unknown. Per-nucleotide qualities are absent, and no much larger clonotype sits a single base away. Using the deep immunoSEQ assay, TCR CDR3 regions were amplified from genomic DNA by multiplex PCR. Extracted genomic DNA from each cell subset was spread evenly across all wells of several immunoSEQ 96-well plates, with each plate serving as a replicate. Each replicate PCR for sorted subsets received about 180 ng genomic DNA, equal to tens of thousands of T cell genomes. The purified libraries were quantified using a Qubit 3.0 fluorometer, sized with a Bioanalyzer 2100, and then quantified again using the KAPA Library Quantification kit. Every immunoSEQ 96-well plate was sequenced on a dedicated single-read 150-cycle Illumina NextSeq 550 flow cell. The study's processing was this. Because the immunoSEQ output held only junctional sequences and lacked quality scores, the filtering could not match the filtering applied to full-length reads. To assign V/J genes and CDR3, sequences were annotated against IMGT germline references using PyIR, a Python wrapper for IgBLAST v1.9. Reads were filtered out if the reads had weak V/J assignments (E-value above 1e-6), no CDR3, stop codons, out-of-frame junctions, or ambiguous translated residues. A V3J clonotype was defined by an identical inferred V gene, J gene, and CDR3 amino acid sequence. To compute the percentage overlap between repertoires, the number of shared unique clonotypes was divided by the size of the smaller repertoire. Richness of each repertoire was evaluated using RTK rarefaction, the Chao1 estimator, and Recon v2.1 estimates of unobserved clonotypes. OLGA was used to compute generation probabilities for all TCRbeta clonotypes that the gDNA method yielded from a handful of donors. TCRdb provides this immuneACCESS table in a form limited to in-frame rearrangements. Some clones are lacking; in checked studies, under half of them reflect an unresolved V gene, and why the rest are absent is not known. For V, J and clone size, that table is used; D and trimming come from the DNA. The sample contains a few hundred thousand clones, more than 95% of them found a single time. The ten largest clones add up to about 0.06% of the sample.

Healthy HIV-negative adults with no recently reported acute infections or vaccinations were included as donors. Every donor was a Caucasian adult living in Nashville, Tennessee, USA. Magnetic negative selection was used to enrich CD4+ T cells, after which naive cells were positively selected on CD45RA and the negative fraction became the memory subset. Blood was collected by leukapheresis, and PBMCs were isolated by Ficoll-Histopaque density gradient centrifugation and then cryopreserved in liquid nitrogen vapor phase. Analytical flow cytometry was used to check the purity and quantity of each magnetically sorted T cell population. Genomic DNA was isolated from each sorted fraction and quantified by UV absorbance on a Nanodrop 2000c. Results and caveats for the whole study, not just this receptor: Only blood was sampled, and tissue TCR repertoires likely differ from those in blood. Estimated clonotype richness was generally larger for naive than for memory subsets. Compared with non-shared clonotypes, the clonotypes found in all four sorted-subset donors had higher generation probabilities. Based on pairwise subsampling, the degree of clonotype sharing among donors was expected to be affected by sequencing depth. Because the study included a small number of donors, the genetic and exposure-history diversity represented was limited. When four donors were compared, the shared fraction of clonotypes was about 5% for naive CD4, about 4% for naive CD8, about 2.5% for memory CD4, and less than 0.5% for memory CD8. Rarefaction of sorted-subset datasets indicated incomplete sequencing despite the large sequencing depth.

The V and J segments used are TRBV5-4 and TRBJ2-5; 16 bases in between match TRBD2. What was sequenced was naive CD4+ T cells sorted from blood. Read against the paper, the sample's cell subset or site label means: CD45RA+ positively selected. This receptor was taken from a woman aged 25 to 39 in good health. The CDR3 protein is CASSLGLAGGPGYETQYF. The bases are TGTGCCAGCAGCCTGGGACTAGCGGGAGGGCCGGGTTATGAGACCCAGTACTTC.